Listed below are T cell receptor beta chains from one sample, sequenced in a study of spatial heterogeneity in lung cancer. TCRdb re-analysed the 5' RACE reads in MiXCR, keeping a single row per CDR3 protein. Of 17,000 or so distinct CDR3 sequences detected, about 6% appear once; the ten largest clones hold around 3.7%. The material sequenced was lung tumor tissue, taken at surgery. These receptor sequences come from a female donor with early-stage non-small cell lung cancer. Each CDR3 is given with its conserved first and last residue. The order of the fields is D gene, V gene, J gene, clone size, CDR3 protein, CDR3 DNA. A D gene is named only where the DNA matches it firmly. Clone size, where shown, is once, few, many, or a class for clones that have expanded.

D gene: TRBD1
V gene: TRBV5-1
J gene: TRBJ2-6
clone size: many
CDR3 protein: CASSSGTGTSGANVLTF
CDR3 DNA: TGCGCCAGCAGCTCCGGGACAGGTACATCTGGGGCCAACGTCCTGACTTTC

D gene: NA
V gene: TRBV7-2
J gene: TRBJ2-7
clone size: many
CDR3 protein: CASSLRPYEQYF
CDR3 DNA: TGTGCCAGCAGCTTAAGGCCCTACGAGCAGTACTTC

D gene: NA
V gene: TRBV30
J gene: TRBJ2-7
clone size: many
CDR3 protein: CASRRAASYEQYF
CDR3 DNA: TGTGCCTCCCGACGCGCCGCGAGCTACGAGCAGTACTTC

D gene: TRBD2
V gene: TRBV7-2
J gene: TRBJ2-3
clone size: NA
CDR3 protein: CASSLRTLAATDTQYF
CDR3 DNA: TGTGCCAGCAGCTTAAGGACTCTAGCGGCCACAGATACGCAGTATTTT

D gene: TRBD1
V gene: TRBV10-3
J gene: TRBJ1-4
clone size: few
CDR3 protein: CAISVRDREKLFF
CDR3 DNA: TGTGCCATCAGTGTCCGGGACAGGGAAAAACTGTTTTTT

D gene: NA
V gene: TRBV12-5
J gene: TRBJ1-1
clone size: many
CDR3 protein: CASGRGMNTEAFF
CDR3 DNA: TGTGCTAGTGGCAGGGGCATGAACACTGAAGCTTTCTTT

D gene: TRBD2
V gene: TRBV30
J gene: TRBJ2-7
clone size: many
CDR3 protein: CAWQLAGVEQYF
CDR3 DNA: TGTGCCTGGCAACTAGCGGGAGTCGAGCAGTACTTC

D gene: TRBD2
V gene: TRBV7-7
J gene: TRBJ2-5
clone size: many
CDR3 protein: CASSLTRGSTETQYF
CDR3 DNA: TGTGCTAGCAGCCTAACTCGCGGGAGTACGGAGACCCAGTACTTC

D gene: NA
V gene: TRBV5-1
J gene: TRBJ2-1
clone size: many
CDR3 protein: CASSSQGNEQFF
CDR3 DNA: TGCGCCAGCAGCTCTCAGGGGAATGAGCAGTTCTTC

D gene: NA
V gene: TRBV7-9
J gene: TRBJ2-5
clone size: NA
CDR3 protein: CASSPKETQYF
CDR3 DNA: TGTGCCAGCAGCCCCAAAGAGACCCAGTACTTC

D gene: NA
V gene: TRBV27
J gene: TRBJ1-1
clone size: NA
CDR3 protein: CASGTGQPLRRTEAFF
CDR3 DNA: TGTGCCAGCGGGACCGGACAGCCCTTAAGGCGGACTGAAGCTTTCTTT

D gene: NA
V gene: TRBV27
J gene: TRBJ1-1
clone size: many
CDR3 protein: CASTRSAGVSTEAFF
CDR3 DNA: TGTGCCAGCACCCGCTCGGCAGGGGTTAGCACTGAAGCTTTCTTT

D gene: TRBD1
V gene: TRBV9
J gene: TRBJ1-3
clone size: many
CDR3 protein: CASSAEAPTGGGTGNTIYF
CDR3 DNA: TGTGCCAGCAGCGCCGAGGCACCGACAGGGGGAGGAACTGGAAACACCATATATTTT

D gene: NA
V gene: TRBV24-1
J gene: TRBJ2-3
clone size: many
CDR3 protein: CATSPSGPTDTQYF
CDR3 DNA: TGTGCCACCAGTCCCAGCGGGCCAACAGATACGCAGTATTTT

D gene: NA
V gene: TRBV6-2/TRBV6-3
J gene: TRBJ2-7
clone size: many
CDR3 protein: CASSYAGYEQYF
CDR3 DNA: TGTGCCAGCAGTTACGCGGGTTACGAGCAGTACTTC

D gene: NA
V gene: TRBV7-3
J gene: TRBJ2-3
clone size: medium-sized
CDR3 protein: CASSKPGDTQYF
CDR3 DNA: TGTGCCAGCAGCAAACCTGGGGATACGCAGTATTTT

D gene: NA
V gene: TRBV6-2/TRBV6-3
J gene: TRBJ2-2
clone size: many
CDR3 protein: CASSNPNTGELFF
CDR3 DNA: TGTGCCAGCAGTAACCCGAACACCGGGGAGCTGTTTTTT

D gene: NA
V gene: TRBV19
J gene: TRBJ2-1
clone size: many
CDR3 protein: CASKRGRDSSNEQFF
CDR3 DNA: TGTGCCAGTAAACGAGGGAGAGACAGCTCCAATGAGCAGTTCTTC

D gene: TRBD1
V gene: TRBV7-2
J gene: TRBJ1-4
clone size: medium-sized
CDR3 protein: CASSRTGGPNEKLFF
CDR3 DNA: TGTGCCAGCAGCCGAACAGGGGGCCCTAATGAAAAACTGTTTTTT

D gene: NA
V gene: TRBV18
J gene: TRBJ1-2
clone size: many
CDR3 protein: CASSPGDGYTF
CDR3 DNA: TGTGCCAGCTCACCGGGGGATGGCTACACCTTC

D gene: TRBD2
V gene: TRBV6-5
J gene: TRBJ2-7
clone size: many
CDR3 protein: CASSTRTSGSREQYF
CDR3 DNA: TGTGCCAGCAGTACCCGGACTAGCGGGAGTCGGGAGCAGTACTTC

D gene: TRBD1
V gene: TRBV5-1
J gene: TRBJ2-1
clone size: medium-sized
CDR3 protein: CASSLLGQGLYNEQFF
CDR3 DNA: TGCGCCAGCAGCTTGTTGGGACAGGGGCTTTACAATGAGCAGTTCTTC

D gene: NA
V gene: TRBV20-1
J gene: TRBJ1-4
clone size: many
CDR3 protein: CSATWGEEKLFF
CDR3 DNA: TGCAGTGCTACCTGGGGGGAAGAAAAACTGTTTTTT

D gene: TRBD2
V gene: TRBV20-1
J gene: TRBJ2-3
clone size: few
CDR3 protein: CSASGSGRSTDTQYF
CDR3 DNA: TGCAGTGCTAGTGGGAGCGGGAGATCCACAGATACGCAGTATTTT

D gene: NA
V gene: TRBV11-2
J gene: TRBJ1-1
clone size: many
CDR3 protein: CASSFGNTEAFF
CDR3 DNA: TGTGCCAGCAGCTTCGGGAACACTGAAGCTTTCTTT

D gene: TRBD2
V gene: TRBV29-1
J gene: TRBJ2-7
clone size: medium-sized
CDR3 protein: CSVNVVAGDYEQYF
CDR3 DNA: TGCAGCGTGAACGTGGTAGCGGGAGACTACGAGCAGTACTTC

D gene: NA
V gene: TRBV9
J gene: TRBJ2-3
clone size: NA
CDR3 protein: CASSVEGGPTTSTDTQYF
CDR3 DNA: TGTGCCAGCAGCGTAGAGGGGGGCCCGACAACTAGCACAGATACGCAGTATTTT

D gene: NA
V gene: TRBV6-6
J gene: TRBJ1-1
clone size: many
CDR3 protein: CASSQGTAGRRAFF
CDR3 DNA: TGTGCCAGCAGTCAAGGGACGGCCGGTCGAAGGGCTTTCTTT

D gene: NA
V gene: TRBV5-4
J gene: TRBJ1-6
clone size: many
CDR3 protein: CASSVYTNSPLHF
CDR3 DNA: TGTGCCAGCAGCGTGTACACCAATTCACCCCTCCACTTT

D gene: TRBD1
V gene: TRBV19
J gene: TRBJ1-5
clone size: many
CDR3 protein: CASRTQGASSNQPQHF
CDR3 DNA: TGTGCCAGTAGAACTCAGGGGGCAAGTAGCAATCAGCCCCAGCATTTT

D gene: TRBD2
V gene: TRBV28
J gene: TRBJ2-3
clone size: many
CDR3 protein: CASSPLAGEGTDTQYF
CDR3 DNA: TGTGCCAGCAGTCCACTAGCGGGAGAGGGCACAGATACGCAGTATTTT

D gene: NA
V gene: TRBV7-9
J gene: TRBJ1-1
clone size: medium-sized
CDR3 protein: CASSLAAGSAEAFF
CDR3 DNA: TGTGCCAGCAGCTTAGCGGCAGGGTCGGCTGAAGCTTTCTTT

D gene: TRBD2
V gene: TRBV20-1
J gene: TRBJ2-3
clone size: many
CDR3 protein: CSATSSSGSSDTQYF
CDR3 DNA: TGCAGTGCCACATCCAGCAGCGGGAGCTCAGATACGCAGTATTTT

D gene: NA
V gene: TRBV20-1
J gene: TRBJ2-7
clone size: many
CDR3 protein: CSASRDLSYEQYF
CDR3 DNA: TGCAGTGCTAGTAGAGACCTGTCCTACGAGCAGTACTTC

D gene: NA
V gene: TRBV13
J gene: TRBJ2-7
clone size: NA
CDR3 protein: CASSPRSAYEQYF
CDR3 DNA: TGTGCCAGCAGCCCCAGGAGCGCCTACGAGCAGTACTTC